This passage covers 14 T cell receptor beta chains from one sample sequenced in a study of cytomegalovirus exposure and HLA in healthy donors. TCRdb's copy holds only in-frame clones and misses some; the assay was immunoSEQ multiplex PCR. The sample lists 65,000 or so clones; just over 90% were seen once. The sequencing sample was made of PBMCs. These receptors all come from a woman aged 18-35 years in good health and CMV-seronegative.

This clone occurred once. The V gene is TRBV4-1, the J gene TRBJ1-3; D gene ambiguous. This CDR3 spans 15 amino acids. Germline CDR1 MGHRA, CDR2 YSYEKL. V was pared by 3 bases and J by 4 bases, with 13 bases between. For the CDR3, the DNA is TGCGCCAGCAGCCACAATGCAGGTTCCGGAAACACCATATATTTT. Its protein is CASSHNAGSGNTIYF.

The chain has TRBV18 and TRBJ1-5; D call uncertain. The CDR3 is made up of 16 amino acids. The V end lost 2 bases, the J end lost 0 bases, and 11 bases lay between the germline ends. Germline CDR1 reads KGHSH; CDR2 reads LQKENI. The CDR3 loop reads CASSPNDIHSNQPQHF. The CDR3 nucleotides read TGTGCCAGCTCACCAAACGACATTCATAGCAATCAGCCCCAGCATTTT.

This rearrangement joins TRBV5-6 to TRBJ2-1; TRBD1 might be the D (5 bases). Germline V CDR1 and CDR2: SGHDT, YYEEEE. The CDR3 loop spans 15 amino acids. Trimming took 2 bases from V and 4 from J, leaving 13 bases between them. The CDR3 nucleotides read TGTGCCAGCAGCTTAGGCAGTGGGGCTTACAATGAGCAGTTCTTC. This gives the protein CASSLGSGAYNEQFF. Full variable domain (rest looked up from reference TRBV5-6 and TRBJ2-1): DAGVTQSPTHLIKTRGQQVTLRCSPKSGHDTVSWYQQALGQGPQFIFQYYEEEERQRGNFPDRFSGHQFPNYSSELNVNALLLGDSALYLCASSLGSGAYNEQFFGPGTRLTVL.

This chain joins TRBV19 and TRBJ1-2; TRBD1 might be the D (5 bases). Per germline, CDR1 LNHDA and CDR2 SQIVND (reference sequence). The V gene lost 5 bases and the J gene lost 3 bases, with 22 bases spanning the gap. This CDR3 spans 17 amino acids. CDR3 bases: TGTGCCAGTAGTCCCCGATTATTAGCTCAGGGTCACTATGGCTACACCTTC. Its protein is CASSPRLLAQGHYGYTF.

The V and J genes are TRBV25-1 and TRBJ2-7; 7 nucleotides match TRBD2. Germline CDR1 is MGHDK and CDR2 is SYGVNS. The CDR3 covers 15 residues. Germline trimming cut 2 bases from V and 5 bases from J; bases unmatched to any gene: 9. CDR3 sequence (DNA): TGTGCCAGCAGTGAAAAGCGGGACCTCACCGACGAGCAGTACTTC. Its protein product is CASSEKRDLTDEQYF.

The gene calls are TRBV29-1 and TRBJ2-7; TRBD1 matches at 10 bases. Germline V gene lookup returns CDR1 SQVTM and CDR2 ANQGSEA. After removal of 4 bases from V and 3 bases from J, the junction contained 9 bases not matched to a gene. The CDR3 runs 15 residues. The CDR3 nucleotides are TGCAGCGTTGGGGAAAGAGACAGGGGGCTCTACGAGCAGTACTTC. It encodes CSVGERDRGLYEQYF.

The rearrangement uses TRBV11-2 and TRBJ1-1, with 9 nucleotides matching TRBD1. The ends lost 4 bases at V and 5 bases at J; junction bases unmatched: 14. CDR3 length: 17 amino acids. The germline gives CDR1 SGHAT, CDR2 FQNNGV. The CDR3 protein is CASSSGPRTGVETEAFF. CDR3 in DNA: TGTGCCAGCAGCTCCGGGCCGAGGACAGGGGTAGAGACTGAAGCTTTCTTT.

The chain couples TRBV29-1 to TRBJ1-1; 7 nucleotides line up with TRBD1. The V and J ends lost 7 bases and 1 base, in that order; junction bases with no gene match: 9. Germline CDR1 reads SQVTM; CDR2 reads ANQGSEA. The CDR3 loop spans 14 amino acids. Written as DNA, the CDR3 is TGCAGCGCTCGACCCGGGACAGAGAACACTGAAGCTTTCTTT. Translating gives CSARPGTENTEAFF.

The chain carries TRBV6-1 and TRBJ2-7; D possibly corresponds to TRBD1 (6 bases). The CDR3 totals 14 residues. Trimming cost V 2 bases and J 5 bases, with 13 bases left between them. The germline CDR1 and CDR2 sequences are MNHNS and SASEGT. CDR3 loop: CASSETGGNNEQYF. DNA of the CDR3: TGTGCCAGCAGTGAAACTGGGGGCAACAACGAGCAGTACTTC.

This clone is a singleton in its sample. V gene TRBV30 combines with J gene TRBJ1-4; the D is unclear. The CDR3 loop spans 17 amino acids. Trimming removed 3 bases at V and 0 bases at J, with 17 bases between. The V gene's germline CDR1 is GTSNPN and CDR2 SVGIG (reference sequence). The CDR3 loop reads CAWSIGRISATNEKLFF. CDR3 DNA: TGTGCCTGGAGCATCGGGAGGATCTCTGCAACTAATGAAAAACTGTTTTTT. The full variable domain, in which reference TRBV30 and TRBJ1-4 provide the parts outside the CDR3, is SQTIHQWPATLVQPVGSPLSLECTVEGTSNPNLYWYRQAAGRGLQLLFYSVGIGQISSEVPQNLSASRPQDRQFILSSKKLLLSDSGFYLCAWSIGRISATNEKLFFGSGTQLSVL.

This clone came up once. The chain uses TRBV9 and TRBJ1-1; a possible D gene is TRBD1 (5 bases). Germline V lookup: CDR1 SGDLS, CDR2 YYNGEE. V was trimmed by 3 bases and J by 1 base, leaving 10 bases between them. The CDR3 runs to 14 residues. This chain's CDR3 is CASSADQGNTEAFF. The CDR3 DNA reads as TGTGCCAGCAGCGCCGACCAGGGGAACACTGAAGCTTTCTTT.

The chain carries TRBV2 and TRBJ2-2; 8 bases align to TRBD1. V lost 3 bases, J lost 6 bases, and 3 bases stayed unmatched. This CDR3 is built from 14 residues. In germline, CDR1 is SNHLY, CDR2 FYNNEI. CDR3 amino acids: CASSDDRGAGELFF. DNA for the CDR3: TGTGCCAGCAGTGACGACAGGGGCGCCGGGGAGCTGTTTTTT.

The chain carries TRBV5-5 and TRBJ1-6; 7 bases agree with TRBD1. Germline V gene data show CDR1 as SGHKS and CDR2 as YYEKEE (reference sequence). The V gene end was trimmed by 0 bases and the J gene end by 7 bases; junction bases not matched to a gene: 1. This CDR3 spans 14 amino acids. The CDR3 loop reads CASSLGQGNSPLHF. For the CDR3, the DNA is TGTGCCAGCAGCTTGGGACAGGGAAATTCACCCCTCCACTTT.

The chain links TRBV9 to TRBJ2-5, with D tentatively TRBD2 (6 bases). Germline CDR1 is SGDLS and CDR2 is YYNGEE. The CDR3 runs 14 residues. The germline V and J ends were trimmed by 0 bases and 7 bases, with 13 bases remaining between them. The CDR3, as DNA: TGTGCCAGCAGCGTAGCGGGGGACCGGGGGACCCAGTACTTC. This encodes CASSVAGDRGTQYF.